A selection of T cell receptor beta chains follows, all from one sample in a study of blood T cell repertoires in COVID-19. Sequencing used immunoSEQ multiplex PCR; TCRdb keeps in-frame clones, though not all of them. The profile covers about 210,000 clones, with less than 85% appearing a single time and approximately 8% taken by the ten largest. Sequenced: peripheral blood. All receptors come from a woman over 75 with COVID-19, enrolled during active disease. Both conserved end residues are part of each CDR3. D genes are given only for firm matches. Not all rows give a size; the values are once, few, many and, for expanded clones, a class.

j_gene	v_gene	d_gene	abundance	CDR3aa	CDR3nt
TRBJ2-5	TRBV25-1	TRBD2	-	CASSPSLAGVKETQYF	TGTGCCAGCAGTCCCTCCCTAGCGGGAGTGAAGGAGACCCAGTACTTC
TRBJ2-2	TRBV29-1	TRBD1	-	CSVEGQRQARYRELFF	TGCAGCGTTGAGGGACAGCGCCAAGCAAGGTACCGGGAGCTGTTTTTT
TRBJ2-7	TRBV28	TRBD1	-	CASRTPADRDEQYF	TGTGCCAGCAGAACCCCGGCGGACAGGGACGAGCAGTACTTC
TRBJ1-2	TRBV4-1	-	few	CASSQGLSYGYTF	TGCGCCAGCAGCCAAGGTCTCAGCTATGGCTACACCTTC
TRBJ1-1	TRBV5-1	-	-	CASSSRDTHTEAFF	TGCGCCAGCAGTTCCCGGGACACCCACACTGAAGCTTTCTTT
TRBJ1-5	TRBV4-1	-	-	CASMKGGRGGEPQHF	TGCGCCAGCATGAAGGGTGGTAGAGGCGGGGAGCCCCAGCATTTT
TRBJ2-1	TRBV14	-	-	CASSQGPNNEQFF	TGTGCCAGCAGCCAAGGCCCTAACAATGAGCAGTTCTTC
TRBJ1-1	TRBV30	-	few	CAWSVSLRRRNTEAFF	TGTGCCTGGAGTGTAAGTTTAAGGAGGAGGAACACTGAAGCTTTCTTT
TRBJ2-1	TRBV11-2	TRBD2	-	CASSLDLGLARDEQFF	TGTGCCAGCAGCTTAGATCTCGGACTAGCAAGGGATGAGCAGTTCTTC
TRBJ2-7	TRBV28	TRBD1	-	CASRLQGDHEQYF	TGTGCCAGCAGGCTACAGGGGGACCACGAGCAGTACTTC
TRBJ1-2	TRBV5-1	TRBD1	once	CASSLGGQDGYTF	TGCGCCAGCAGCTTGGGGGGACAGGATGGCTACACCTTC
TRBJ1-1	TRBV29-1	TRBD1	-	CSVFPQGAGTEAFF	TGCAGCGTTTTTCCACAGGGGGCAGGCACTGAAGCTTTCTTT
TRBJ1-2	TRBV6-2/TRBV6-3	-	-	CASSPTVPQGGYTF	TGTGCCAGCAGCCCTACGGTTCCACAGGGCGGCTACACCTTC
TRBJ1-2	TRBV7-9	-	-	CASSPLNYGYTF	TGTGCCAGCAGCCCTCTTAACTATGGCTACACCTTC
TRBJ1-2	TRBV12-3/TRBV12-4	-	-	CASSLDPGYGYTF	TGTGCCAGCAGTTTAGACCCGGGCTATGGCTACACCTTC
TRBJ1-2	TRBV6-5	-	-	CASTTTAGSNYGYTF	TGTGCCAGCACCACGACCGCGGGATCTAACTATGGCTACACCTTC
TRBJ2-1	TRBV11-1	-	-	CASSVTARGRDNEQFF	TGTGCCAGCAGCGTCACCGCGAGGGGGCGGGATAATGAGCAGTTCTTC